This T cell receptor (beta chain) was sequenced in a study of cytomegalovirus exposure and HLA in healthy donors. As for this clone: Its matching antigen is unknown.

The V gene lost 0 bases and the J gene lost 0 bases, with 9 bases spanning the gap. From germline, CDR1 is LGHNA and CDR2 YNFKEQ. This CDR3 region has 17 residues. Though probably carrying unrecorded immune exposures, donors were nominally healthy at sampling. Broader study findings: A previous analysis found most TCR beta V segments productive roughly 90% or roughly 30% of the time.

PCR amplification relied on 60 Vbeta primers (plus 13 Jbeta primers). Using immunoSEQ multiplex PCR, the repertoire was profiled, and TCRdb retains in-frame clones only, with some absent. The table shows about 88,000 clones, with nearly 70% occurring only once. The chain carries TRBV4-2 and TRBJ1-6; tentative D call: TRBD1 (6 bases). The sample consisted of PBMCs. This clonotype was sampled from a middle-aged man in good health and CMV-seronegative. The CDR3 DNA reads TGTGCCAGCAGCCAAGAACAGGGCTACTCCTATAATTCACCCCTCCACTTT. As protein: CASSQEQGYSYNSPLHF.